The present entry profiles one T cell receptor (beta chain) with its context. Its cognate antigen is unknown. The table came from immunoSEQ multiplex PCR; TCRdb's copy has only in-frame clones and leaves some out. The table records 90,000 or so clones, about 91% of them present only once. The data derive from a study of T cell responses to AZD1222 COVID-19 vaccine. The study, taken as a whole, reports: Clonal diversity was possibly underestimated, and the donors were mostly white British, with more females. With two AZD1222 doses given, Spike-specific TCR breadth and depth both rose.

Germline V gene sequence: CDR1 LNHDA, CDR2 SQIVND (reference sequence). The CDR3 has 17 residues. Trimming removed 5 bases at V and 4 bases at J, with 23 bases between. The sequencing here drew on peripheral blood, taken 28 days after the second AZD1222 dose. The genes are TRBV19 and TRBJ1-2; a weak D match, TRBD1 (5 bases). The sequence came from an adult who received the AZD1222 COVID-19 vaccine. The CDR3 coding sequence is TGTGCCAGTAGTGCAAGGGGTACTGGTTCGTTAAGCTATGGCTACACCTTC. Its translation is CASSARGTGSLSYGYTF.